This record covers a single TCR beta chain. V shed 6 bases, J shed 7 bases, and the junction held 3 bases outside the gene matches. This CDR3 comprises 13 residues. This specimen belongs to a study of blood T cell repertoires in COVID-19. Study summary: The samples span acute and convalescent COVID-19 from the United States, Italy and Spain. T cells, B-cell-depleted T cells, or PBMCs supplied cDNA or gDNA.

Adults between roughly 18 and 90 years of age took part from approximately 24 US areas. Participants were placed into cohorts based on the clinical history they reported. Libraries were prepared by immunoSEQ multiplex PCR; TCRdb keeps only in-frame clonotypes and omits some of them. The sample includes 300,000 to 350,000 clones, around 90% of them seen just once. The chain links TRBV12-3 or TRBV12-4 to TRBJ1-6; 7 bases are a match to TRBD1. Material for sequencing was PBMCs or T cells enriched from blood (not recorded which). The receptor's source is a man aged 25 to 45 who had recovered from COVID-19. CDR3 sequence: CASSGTVNSPLHF. The CDR3 nucleotides are TGTGCCAGCAGCGGGACAGTGAATTCACCCCTCCACTTT.